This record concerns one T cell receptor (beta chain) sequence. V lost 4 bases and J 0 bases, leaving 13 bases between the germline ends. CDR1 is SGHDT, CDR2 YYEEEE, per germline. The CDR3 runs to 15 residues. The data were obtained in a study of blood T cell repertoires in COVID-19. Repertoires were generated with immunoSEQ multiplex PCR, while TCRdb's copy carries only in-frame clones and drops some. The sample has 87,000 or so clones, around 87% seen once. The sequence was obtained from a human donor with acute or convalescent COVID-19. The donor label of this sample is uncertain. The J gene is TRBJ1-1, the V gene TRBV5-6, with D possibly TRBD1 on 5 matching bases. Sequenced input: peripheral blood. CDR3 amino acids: CASSPWGFLNTEAFF. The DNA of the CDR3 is TGTGCCAGCAGCCCGTGGGGCTTCCTGAACACTGAAGCTTTCTTT.